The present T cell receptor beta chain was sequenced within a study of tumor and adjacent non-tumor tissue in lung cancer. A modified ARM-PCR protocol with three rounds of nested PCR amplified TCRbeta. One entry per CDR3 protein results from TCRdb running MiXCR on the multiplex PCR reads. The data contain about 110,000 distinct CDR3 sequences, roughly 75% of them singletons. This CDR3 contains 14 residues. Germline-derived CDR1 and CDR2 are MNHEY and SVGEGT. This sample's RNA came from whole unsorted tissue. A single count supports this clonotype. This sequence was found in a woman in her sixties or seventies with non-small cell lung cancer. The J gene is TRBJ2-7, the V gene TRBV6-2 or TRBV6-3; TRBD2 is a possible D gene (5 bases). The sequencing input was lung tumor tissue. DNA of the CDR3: TGTGCCAGTAGTTACGGACTGCCTTGCTACGAGCAGTACGTC. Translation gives CASSYGLPCYEQYV.